This entry features one T cell receptor beta chain sequence. The antigen is unknown. TRB amplification used approximately 250 ng of peripheral blood genomic DNA. TRB rearrangements were amplified by touch-down multiplex PCR with mixed TRB-A/B primers. Using the multiplex PCR reads, TCRdb records one entry per CDR3 protein without DNA. This sample contains about 8,800 distinct CDR3 sequences. This sample is drawn from a study of T cell clusters in autoimmune cytopenias. Study observations and caveats: Primary autoimmune cytopenia patients seemingly lacked the physiological T cell clusters found in healthy donors. TRB repertoire shifts in secondary cytopenia and chronic lymphocytic leukemia mostly reflected lymphoma, not autoimmunity.

Germline CDR1 and CDR2: MNHEY and SMNVEV (reference sequence). CDR3 size: 16 residues. This chain joins TRBV27 and TRBJ1-5. Sequenced: peripheral blood. The receptor was derived from a human donor with an autoimmune cytopenia or autoimmune hepatitis (not recorded which). The CDR3 sequence: CASSRLDGGTDQPQHF.